The 5 T cell receptor beta chains given below trace back to one sample, sequenced in a study of cytomegalovirus exposure and HLA in healthy donors. The PCR contained 60 Vbeta and 13 Jbeta primers. Only in-frame clones appear in the TCRdb table, and some are missing; sequencing was by immunoSEQ multiplex PCR. This sample yields 70,000 to 100,000 clones, of which roughly 69% are seen a single time; 2.5% to 3% belongs to the top ten. Sequencing was performed on PBMCs. Receptors originate from a man aged 45-65 years in good health and CMV-seronegative.

The sample holds a few counts of this clone. The V gene is TRBV6-1, the J gene TRBJ2-7; a possible D gene is TRBD1 (5 bases). The CDR3 contains 14 residues. Trimming removed 4 bases from V and 2 bases from J, with 12 bases in between. Germline loops: CDR1 MNHNS, CDR2 SASEGT. As DNA, the CDR3 is TGTGCCAGCAGTGTCTCCAGGGTCACCTACGAGCAGTACTTC. Its protein product is CASSVSRVTYEQYF.

This clone was detected only a few times. J is TRBJ2-5 and V is TRBV5-1; TRBD1 aligns across 8 bases. Germline V gene sequence: CDR1 SGHRS, CDR2 YFSETQ. V gave up 4 bases and J gave up 1 base; unmatched junction bases: 6. The CDR3 loop spans 15 amino acids. The CDR3 sequence is CASSTQGASQETQYF. The CDR3 bases are TGCGCCAGCAGCACCCAGGGGGCGTCCCAAGAGACCCAGTACTTC.

This clone was seen a handful of times. The germline gene is not matched at one end of the junction; a read error may be the cause. DNA of the CDR3: TGTGCCAGCAGCAAAGACAGGGTGGCAGATACGCAGTATTTT. Translation gives CASSKDRVADTQYF. This chain links TRBV4-2 with TRBJ2-3; TRBD1 matches at 7 bases. This CDR3 region has 14 residues. Germline-derived CDR1 and CDR2 are LGHNA and YNFKEQ.

This clone was detected only a few times. Other DNA sequences in this specimen translate into the identical CDR3. The gene calls are TRBV5-1 and TRBJ1-2; 8 bases match TRBD1. CDR3 length equals 14 residues. Trimming at V came to 2 bases and at J to 6 bases, leaving 6 bases not matched to a gene. Germline assignment: CDR1 SGHRS and CDR2 YFSETQ. This CDR3 reads CASSFLTGGDGYTF. DNA of the CDR3: TGCGCCAGCAGCTTCTTAACAGGGGGAGATGGCTACACCTTC.

The chain uses TRBV7-2 and TRBJ2-3; D is undetermined. Per germline, CDR1 SGHTA and CDR2 FQGNSA. The CDR3 is made up of 12 amino acids. The V end lost 5 bases, the J end lost 6 bases, and 9 bases lay between the germline ends. CDR3 sequence reads: CASSTTYDTQYF. The CDR3 coding sequence is TGTGCCAGCAGCACAACATACGATACGCAGTATTTT.